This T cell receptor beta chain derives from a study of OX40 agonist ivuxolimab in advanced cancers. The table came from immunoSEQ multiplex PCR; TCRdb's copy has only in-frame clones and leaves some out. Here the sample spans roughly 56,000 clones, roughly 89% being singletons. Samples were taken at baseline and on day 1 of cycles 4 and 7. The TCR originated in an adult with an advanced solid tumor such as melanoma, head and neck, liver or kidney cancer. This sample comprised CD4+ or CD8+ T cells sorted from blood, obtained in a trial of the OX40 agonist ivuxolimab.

The CDR3 bases are TGTGCCAGCAGCGGGCTCCTTTGGCACGAGCAGTACTTC. Encoded protein: CASSGLLWHEQYF. The chain joins TRBV7-9 to TRBJ2-7, with unresolved D. V lost 5 bases and J lost 5, with 13 bases in between. Germline V lookup: CDR1 SEHNR, CDR2 FQNEAQ (reference sequence). This CDR3 region has 13 residues.